The sequence of this T cell receptor beta chain was determined in a study of blood T cell repertoires in COVID-19. Study summary: Samples came from the United States, Italy and Spain, spanning acute and convalescent COVID-19. PBMCs, B-cell-depleted T cells, or T cells provided the cDNA or gDNA that made up the material.

Losses at the gene ends were 3 bases for V and 7 bases for J; bases not matched to a gene: 9. The CDR3 consists of 15 residues. CDR1 and CDR2 (germline): LNHDA, SQIVND (reference sequence). As originally analysed: Estimation of nucleated cell counts relied on the amplification of reference gene primers. The repertoire was sequenced with immunoSEQ multiplex PCR; TCRdb's copy has only in-frame clones and lacks some. V and J calls and clone size follow that table, whereas D and trimming were derived from the DNA. The table shows under 150,000 clones, with approximately 85% occurring only once. This clonotype was obtained from a human donor in a cohort sampled during active COVID-19. The J gene is TRBJ2-1, the V gene TRBV19, with TRBD2 matching over 7 bases. Material: peripheral blood. CDR3 residues: CASSIAPGGGNEQFF. The CDR3 coding sequence is TGTGCCAGTAGTATCGCCCCGGGAGGTGGGAATGAGCAGTTCTTC.